Described below is a single T cell receptor (beta chain) sequence and its context. This entry is derived from a study of blood T cell repertoires in COVID-19. At the level of the study: COVID-19 samples, acute and convalescent, were from the United States, Italy and Spain.

In the source study's methods: Estimation of nucleated cell counts relied on the amplification of reference gene primers. Sequenced by immunoSEQ multiplex PCR; TCRdb stores in-frame clones only, minus some. V, J and clone size were drawn from that table, and D and trimming were deduced from the DNA. The table includes approximately 160,000 clones, roughly 84% detected once. The CDR3 has 12 amino acids. Germline V gene data show CDR1 as SGHTA and CDR2 as FQGNSA. V dropped 8 bases and J dropped 7 bases, with 14 bases sitting between them. This receptor was obtained from a man in his fifties or sixties who had recovered from COVID-19. What was sequenced was peripheral blood. This sequence joins TRBV7-2 and TRBJ1-1, with D hard to call. The CDR3 DNA sequence: TGTGCCAGCGGCTACCGGGGTGGTGAAGCTTTCTTT. Translated: CASGYRGGEAFF.